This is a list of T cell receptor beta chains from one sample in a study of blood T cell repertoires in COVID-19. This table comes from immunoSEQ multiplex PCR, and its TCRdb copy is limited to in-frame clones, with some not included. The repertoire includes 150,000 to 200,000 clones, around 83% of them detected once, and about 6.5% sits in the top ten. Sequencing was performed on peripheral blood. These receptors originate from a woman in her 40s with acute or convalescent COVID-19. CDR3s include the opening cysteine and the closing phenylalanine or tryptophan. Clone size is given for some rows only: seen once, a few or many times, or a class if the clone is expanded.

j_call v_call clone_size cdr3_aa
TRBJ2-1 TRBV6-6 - CASSYPVGGGGQFF
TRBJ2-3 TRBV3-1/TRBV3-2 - CASSQLAGTKYF
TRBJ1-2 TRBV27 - CASGRDTYGYTF
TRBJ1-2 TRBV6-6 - CASSPTTPTGGADYGYTF
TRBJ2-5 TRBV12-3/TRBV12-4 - CASRLSKETQYF
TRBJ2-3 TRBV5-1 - CASSLAVADTQYF
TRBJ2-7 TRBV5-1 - CASSFGLAGAYEQYF
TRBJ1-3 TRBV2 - CASKQQVGNTIYF
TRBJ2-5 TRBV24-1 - CATSDSKTGGLETQYF
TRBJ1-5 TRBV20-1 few CSASPGLENQPQHF
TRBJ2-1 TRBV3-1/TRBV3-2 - CASSQDSVPDRGFF
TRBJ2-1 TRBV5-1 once CASSAGLAGSSYNEQFF
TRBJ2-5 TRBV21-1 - CASSKGQDLQETQYF
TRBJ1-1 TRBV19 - CASRGVGYTEAFF
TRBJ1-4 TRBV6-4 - CASAKPPGEKLFF
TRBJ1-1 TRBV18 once CASSPVGTHGATEAFF
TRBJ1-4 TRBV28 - CASTTGTGGNEKLFF
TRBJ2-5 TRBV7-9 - CASSLGTSGKETQYF
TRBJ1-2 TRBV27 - CASSLRGTGRVVGYGYTF
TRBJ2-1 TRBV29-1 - CSVSPLLAGEGNEQFF
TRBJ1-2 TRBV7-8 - CASSPAGRTNYGYTF
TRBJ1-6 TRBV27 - CASSLSAGGNSPLHF
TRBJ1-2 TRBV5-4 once CASSNLGGAAGYGYTF
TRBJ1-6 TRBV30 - CACNLEYNSPLHF
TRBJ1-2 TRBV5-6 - CASSFRRAYDYGYTF
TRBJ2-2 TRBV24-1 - CATSDLTRGELFF
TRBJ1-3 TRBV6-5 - CASRGQGISGNTIYF
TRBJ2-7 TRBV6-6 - CASSYSRPGSSYEQYF
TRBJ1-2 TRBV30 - CAWTRDRRGYTF
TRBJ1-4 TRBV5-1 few CASSPTSREKLFF
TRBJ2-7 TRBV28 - CASSRSFGAREQYF
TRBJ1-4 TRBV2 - CATRQGSFEKLFF
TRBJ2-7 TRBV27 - CASSLTGLGNYEQYF
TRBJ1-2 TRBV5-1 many CASSFDPTGYYGYTF
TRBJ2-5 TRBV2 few CASSGDSGETQYF
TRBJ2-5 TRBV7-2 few CASSSRQGVWETQYF
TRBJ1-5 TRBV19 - CASSIVPGKEPQHF
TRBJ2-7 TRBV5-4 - CASSLAGVSYEQYF
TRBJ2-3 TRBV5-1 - CASSRTGTYTDTQYF
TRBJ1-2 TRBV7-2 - CASRQGNNYGYTF
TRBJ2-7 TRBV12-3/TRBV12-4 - CASSSGFLDEQYF
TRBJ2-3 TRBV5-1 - CASSFTGGPRNTQYF
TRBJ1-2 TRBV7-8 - CASSWSRQAQGGYTF
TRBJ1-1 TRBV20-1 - CSARTDTEAFF
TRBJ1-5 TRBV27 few CASSSRTSFYSNQPQHF
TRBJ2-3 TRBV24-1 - CATNRGDGDTQYF
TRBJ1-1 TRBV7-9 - CASSLSNTEAFF
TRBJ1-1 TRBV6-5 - CASSYSRVVGGTFF
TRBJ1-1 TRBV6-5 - CASSSRENTEAFF
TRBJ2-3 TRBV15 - CATSRNRDGRDTQYF
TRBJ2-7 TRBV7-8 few CASSLAAGGTYEQYF
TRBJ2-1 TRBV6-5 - CASSEDYPNEQFF
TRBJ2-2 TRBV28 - CASEGVVGGELFF
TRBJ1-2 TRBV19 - CASSMTSGTGALSF
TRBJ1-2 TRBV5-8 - CASEQIINYGYTF